This note documents a single T cell receptor (beta chain) sequence. Its specificity is unknown. The data belong to a study of T cell responses to AZD1222 COVID-19 vaccine. Study results and caveats: Spike regions recognized by vaccine-associated CD4 TCRs spanned the protein, led by 160-218 and 743-854.

The V end was cut by 6 bases, the J end by 5 bases, with 9 bases between. This CDR3 spans 12 amino acids. TCRdb's table, derived via immunoSEQ multiplex PCR, lists solely in-frame clones and lacks some. Counted here are about 200,000 clones, approximately 93% occurring once; the ten biggest clones make up 3% to 3.5%. The rearrangement links TRBV12-3 or TRBV12-4 to TRBJ2-3; D gene ambiguous. The material was peripheral blood, obtained 28 days after the second AZD1222 dose. The clonotype was recovered from an adult who received the AZD1222 COVID-19 vaccine. The CDR3 sequence: CASSRMGDTQYF. CDR3 DNA sequence: TGTGCCAGCAGCAGGATGGGAGATACGCAGTATTTT.